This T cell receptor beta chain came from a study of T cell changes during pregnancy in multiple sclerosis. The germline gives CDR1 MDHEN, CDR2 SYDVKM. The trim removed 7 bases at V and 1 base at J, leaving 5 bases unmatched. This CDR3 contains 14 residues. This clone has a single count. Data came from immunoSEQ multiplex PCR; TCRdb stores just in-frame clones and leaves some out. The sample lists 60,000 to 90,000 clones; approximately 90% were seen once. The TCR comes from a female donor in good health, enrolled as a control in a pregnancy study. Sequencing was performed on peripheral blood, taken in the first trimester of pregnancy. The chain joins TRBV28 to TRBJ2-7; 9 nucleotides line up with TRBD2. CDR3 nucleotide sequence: TGTGCCAGCACCCCGAGCGGGGGGTCCTACGAGCAGTACTTC. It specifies CASTPSGGSYEQYF.